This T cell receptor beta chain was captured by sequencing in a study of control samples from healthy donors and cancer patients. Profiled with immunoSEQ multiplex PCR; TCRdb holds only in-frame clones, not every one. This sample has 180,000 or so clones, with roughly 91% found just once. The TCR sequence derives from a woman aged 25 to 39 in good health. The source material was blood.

CDR3 in DNA: TGTGCCAGCAGCCCCGGGACAGCCGATACCTCCTATGGCTACACCTTC. It is translated as CASSPGTADTSYGYTF. This chain connects TRBV7-9 to TRBJ1-2, with 7 bases matching TRBD1. V lost 5 bases to trimming and J lost 4 bases; unmatched junction nucleotides: 13. CDR3 length: 16 amino acids. The germline V gene has CDR1 SEHNR and CDR2 FQNEAQ (reference sequence).